The 11 T cell receptor beta chains in this list originate from one sample, sequenced in a study of cytomegalovirus exposure and HLA in healthy donors. The PCR employed 60 Vbeta primers together with 13 Jbeta primers. The method was immunoSEQ multiplex PCR; TCRdb's version includes in-frame clones alone and lacks a portion of them. The table shows approximately 100,000 clones, with about 81% occurring only once. Sequencing was carried out using PBMCs. The receptors were gathered from a man between 35 and 55 years old in good health and CMV-seronegative.

The chain combines TRBV14 with TRBJ2-6; a weak D match, TRBD2 (5 bases). The CDR3 sequence is 18 residues long. Per germline, CDR1 SGHDN and CDR2 FVKESK. Trimming stripped 4 bases from V and 3 bases from J, with 19 bases between. The CDR3 reads CASSPDGDSRFGANVLTF. The CDR3 nucleotides read TGTGCCAGCAGCCCCGACGGGGATTCGCGATTTGGGGCCAACGTCCTGACTTTC.

This chain joins TRBV10-3 and TRBJ1-4, with 9 bases aligning to TRBD1. Germline lookup yields CDR1 ENHRY and CDR2 SYGVKD. This CDR3 has 14 residues. The trim removed 6 bases at V and 8 bases at J, leaving 7 bases unmatched. CDR3 sequence reads: CAISLDRGREKLFF. The CDR3 DNA sequence: TGTGCCATCAGCTTGGACAGGGGACGGGAAAAACTGTTTTTT.

The chain joins TRBV19 to TRBJ2-5; tentatively, D is TRBD2 (6 bases). Trimming pared 4 bases from V and 5 bases from J, leaving 17 bases between. Germline CDR1 reads LNHDA; CDR2 reads SQIVND (reference sequence). This CDR3 is built from 15 residues. CDR3 DNA: TGTGCCAGTAGTAACTGGGACTCCCCTGGGGAGACCCAGTACTTC. Its protein is CASSNWDSPGETQYF. Complete variable domain (other parts from reference TRBV19 and TRBJ2-5): DGGITQSPKYLFRKEGQNVTLSCEQNLNHDAMYWYRQDPGQGLRLIYYSQIVNDFQKGDIAEGYSVSREKKESFPLTVTSAQKNPTAFYLCASSNWDSPGETQYFGPGTRLLVL.

The V gene is TRBV6-5, the J gene TRBJ2-7; D may be TRBD2 (5 bases). This CDR3 region has 11 residues. The germline V gene has CDR1 MNHEY and CDR2 SVGAGI. Trimming stripped 8 bases from V and 12 bases from J, with 17 bases between. CDR3 loop: CASHGGRGSYF. As DNA, the CDR3 is TGTGCCAGCCACGGAGGACGTGGGTCGTACTTC.

The chain has TRBV6-1 and TRBJ2-3; 7 bases fit TRBD1. V lost 3 bases and J lost 3; bases outside the gene matches: 3. CDR3 length: 14 amino acids. The germline gives CDR1 MNHNS, CDR2 SASEGT. CDR3 coding DNA: TGTGCCAGCAGTGACAGGGGGTGGACAGATACGCAGTATTTT. Translation gives CASSDRGWTDTQYF.

This clone was observed a single time. The rearrangement joins TRBV7-2 to TRBJ1-2; D not resolved. This CDR3 region has 13 residues. The germline V and J ends were trimmed by 3 bases and 4 bases, with 9 bases remaining between them. Germline-derived CDR1 and CDR2 are SGHTA and FQGNSA. The CDR3 DNA reads as TGTGCCAGCAGCTTGGGCAGGCTCTATGGCTACACCTTC. Translating it yields CASSLGRLYGYTF.

Concerning this clone itself: Germline and junction disagree at one end, which may indicate a read error. The chain is built from TRBV7-9 and TRBJ1-1, with 8 bases matching TRBD1. This CDR3 has 18 amino acids. Germline V gene lookup returns CDR1 SEHNR and CDR2 FQNEAQ (reference sequence). The CDR3 coding sequence is TGTTCCAGCAGGGAACCGGTTAGACAGGGGCTCAGGAACACTGAAGCTTTCTTT. Its translation is CSSREPVRQGLRNTEAFF.

The chain uses TRBV27 and TRBJ1-6, with TRBD1 matching 7 bases. The CDR3 has 16 amino acids. The ends lost 1 base at V and 7 bases at J; junction bases unmatched: 7. CDR1 and CDR2 from the germline V gene are MNHEY and SMNVEV (reference sequence). CDR3 in DNA: TGTGCCAGCAGTTTATTGGCGACAGGGAACAATTCACCCCTCCACTTT. Protein sequence: CASSLLATGNNSPLHF.

The chain has TRBV6-5 and TRBJ2-1; tentative D call: TRBD2 (5 bases). Trimming removed 0 bases from V and 7 bases from J, with 13 bases in between. The CDR3 has 15 residues. CDR1 MNHEY and CDR2 SVGAGI come from the germline V gene. Here the CDR3 reads CASSYSTLRDNEQFF. The CDR3 DNA is TGTGCCAGCAGTTACTCGACCCTTCGGGATAATGAGCAGTTCTTC.

This chain uses TRBV11-2 with TRBJ1-1; no clear D gene. Trimming took off 1 base at V and 8 bases at J, with 11 bases between the two ends. The germline CDR1 and CDR2 sequences are SGHAT and FQNNGV. The CDR3 sequence is 13 residues long. Here the CDR3 reads CASSLARQAEAFF. The CDR3 coding sequence is TGTGCCAGCAGCTTAGCTCGGCAGGCCGAAGCTTTCTTT.

This chain uses TRBV4-3 with TRBJ2-2; TRBD2 matches 11 bases. The CDR3 spans 16 residues. The V segment lost 4 bases and the J segment 4 bases; nucleotides outside the gene matches: 5. Per germline, CDR1 LGHNA and CDR2 YSLEER. The CDR3 reads CASSPTLAGATGELFF. The CDR3 bases are TGCGCCAGCAGCCCCACACTAGCGGGGGCCACCGGGGAGCTGTTTTTT.